The rows below give T cell receptor beta chains drawn from one sample of a study of CXCR3-negative and CXCR3-positive naive CD8 T cells. One entry per CDR3 protein, without DNA, is what TCRdb gives after re-calling the 5' RACE reads. The sample's table shows around 120,000 distinct CDR3 sequences. Sequencing input: naive CXCR3+ CD8+ T cells from blood. All receptors come from a human donor in good health. Some clones in this sample may be carry-over from other donors' samples. Both conserved end residues are part of each CDR3. Fields, in order: J gene, V gene, CDR3 protein.

>TRBJ2-7|TRBV2
CASSDPGLAGYSYEQYF
>TRBJ2-1|TRBV2
CASRGWTSGYNEQFF
>TRBJ2-1|TRBV5-4
CASSFRPLAGGNEQFF
>TRBJ1-5|TRBV5-6
CASSPFDSPNQPQHF
>TRBJ2-1|TRBV12-3/TRBV12-4
CASTPGGLSEQFF
>TRBJ2-6|TRBV5-5
CASSLGPQGAITSGANVLTF
>TRBJ2-7|TRBV7-6
CASSLEEGDEQYF
>TRBJ2-5|TRBV25-1
CASSESGGSETQYF
>TRBJ1-1|TRBV11-1
CASSKLSGTWNAEAFF
>TRBJ2-3|TRBV7-9
CASSLEMAKNTDTQYF
>TRBJ2-7|TRBV11-2
CASSLGGGRPYEQYF
>TRBJ1-1|TRBV19
CASGEDSNTEAFF
>TRBJ2-7|TRBV5-6
CASSLWREGYEQYF
>TRBJ2-1|TRBV7-9
CASSAGGEPYNEQFF
>TRBJ2-2|TRBV6-6
CASSYAPGKDAGELFF
>TRBJ2-3|TRBV18
CASSPPAKRTTDTQYF
>TRBJ2-7|TRBV4-1
CASSFQTSGSYEQYF
>TRBJ2-6|TRBV7-8
CASSSTDSGANVLTF
>TRBJ2-7|TRBV7-3
CASSSGQTYEQYF